This TCR beta chain was sequenced during a study of CD8+ T cells in alopecia areata. Study-level information: Treated patients were given oral tofacitinib, which was dosed at 5 to 10 mg twice daily. Overall study findings and caveats: A great number of expanded lesional clones endured in scalp and blood during tofacitinib.

The CDR3 covers 11 residues. Germline-derived CDR1 and CDR2 are MGHDK and SYGVNS. Between the trimmed V and J ends, which lost 5 bases and 4 bases, there was a span of 5 bases. Treatment: oral pan-JAK inhibitor, 5-10 mg twice daily. Researchers gathered lesional scalp punch biopsies and peripheral blood from patients with alopecia areata. CD4+ and CD8+ T cells were sorted from PBMCs stained for CD3, CD4 and CD8. About this clone itself: Its target is not known.

Sequencing relied on a cDNA template that was reverse transcribed from extracted RNA. Some clones are missing from TCRdb's copy, which holds only in-frame ones; the method was immunoSEQ multiplex PCR. The profile shows roughly 190,000 clones, approximately 60% of them singletons. The TCR comes from a human donor with alopecia areata. Sequencing was performed on CD4+ T cells sorted from blood, taken at week 4, from a patient treated with tofacitinib. The chain uses TRBV25-1 and TRBJ2-5; D not resolved. CDR3 residues: CASSRVETQYF. CDR3 bases: TGTGCCAGCAGTAGGGTAGAGACCCAGTACTTC.